The present T cell receptor (beta chain) was sequenced within a study of cytomegalovirus exposure and HLA in healthy donors. Background on the study: Samples from HLA-typed donors yielded around 79 million unique TCRs in an early data release.

Concerning this clone: Its target is unknown.

PCR was performed using 60 Vbeta and 13 Jbeta primers. Authors' data handling: Counted up in a later analysis, unique TCR beta chains came to about 80 million, with around 10 million shared. Generated by immunoSEQ multiplex PCR, the TCRdb table keeps only in-frame clones and is missing some. V and J calls and clone size come straight from that table; D and trimming were deduced from the DNA. The data contain roughly 120,000 clones, 80% of them singletons. This CDR3 comprises 17 residues. Germline CDR1 is LGHNA and CDR2 is YNFKEQ. Unmatched junction bases numbered 10, after V lost 0 bases and J lost 5 bases. General observations from the study: In an earlier analysis, in fewer than 700 donors, most V segments appeared productive either ~87% or ~30% of the time. Most TCRs appeared rarely, but some public TCRs recurred in many donors.

This TCR came from a man aged 30 to 39 in good health and CMV-seronegative. V usage is TRBV4-2 and J usage is TRBJ2-1; 7 bases align to TRBD2. Sequences were obtained from PBMCs. This CDR3 reads CASSQDPGAGEDNEQFF. Here the CDR3 DNA reads TGTGCCAGCAGCCAAGATCCTGGCGCGGGAGAGGACAATGAGCAGTTCTTC.